Following are 10 T cell receptor beta chains from one sample sequenced in a study of T cells after yellow fever vaccination. TCRdb recomputed calls from the 5' RACE reads with MiXCR, one row per CDR3 protein. The sample lists hundreds of thousands of distinct CDR3 sequences, roughly 5% occurring once. The starting material was CD4+ T cells sorted from PBMCs, obtained on the day of the yellow fever booster vaccination. Source of these receptors: a young man who received the YFV17D yellow fever vaccine.

A word on this clonotype: The junction and the germline gene differ at one end; a read error may be behind it. CDR3 bases: TGTGCCAGCAGTTTAGCGGGACAGCGGCAGTACGAGCAGTACTTC. It specifies CASSLAGQRQYEQYF. The chain recombines TRBV7-2 with TRBJ2-7, with a weak D call TRBD2 (8 bases). From germline, CDR1 is SGHTA and CDR2 FQGNSA. This CDR3 contains 15 residues.

The rearrangement links TRBV5-4 to TRBJ2-1; unclear D gene. V was cut by 1 base and J by 10 bases, with 6 bases left in between. The CDR3 contains 11 residues. CDR1 and CDR2 from the germline V gene are SGHNT and YYREEE (reference sequence). DNA for the CDR3: TGTGCCAGCAGCTTGTTTGAGGAGCAGTTCTTC. Its translation: CASSLFEEQFF.

In its sample, this clonotype was seen many times. V is TRBV9 and J is TRBJ2-1, with a possible D match to TRBD1 (5 bases). Trimming removed 3 bases from V and 6 bases from J, with 13 bases in between. Germline V gives CDR1 SGDLS, CDR2 YYNGEE. This CDR3 comprises 14 residues. The CDR3 coding sequence is TGTGCCAGCAGCGAGGGGTGGGTGGTCAATGAGCAGTTCTTC. This gives the protein CASSEGWVVNEQFF.

This clonotype appeared many times. This CDR3 reads CASALDIGNQPQHF. In nucleotides, the CDR3 is TGTGCCAGCGCCCTCGACATAGGCAATCAGCCCCAGCATTTT. The chain combines TRBV12-3 or TRBV12-4 with TRBJ1-5; D ambiguous. The CDR3 has 14 residues. Trimming left V 8 bases short and J 2 bases short, with 13 bases between.

CDR3 in DNA: TGTGCCAGCAGCTTGGGGGCCACCACAGATACGCAGTATTTT. Encoded protein: CASSLGATTDTQYF. The chain links TRBV5-6 to TRBJ2-3; no firm D call. Germline CDR1 and CDR2: SGHDT and YYEEEE. The CDR3 length is 14 residues. Trimming shortened V by 0 bases and J by 2 bases, and 7 bases separated the two germline ends.

A few counts support this clonotype. V gene TRBV4-1 combines with J gene TRBJ2-4, with D perhaps matching TRBD1 (6 bases). CDR3 length equals 16 residues. Deletions cut 4 bases from V and 0 bases from J, with 13 bases between. Germline CDR1 reads MGHRA; CDR2 reads YSYEKL. The CDR3 protein is CASSPTGRGAKNIQYF. The CDR3 DNA reads as TGCGCCAGCAGCCCCACAGGGCGAGGAGCCAAAAACATTCAGTACTTC.

This clonotype showed up just a few times. CDR3 region: CATSDSRASGDRVGFF. The DNA for the CDR3 is TGTGCCACCAGTGATTCCCGTGCTAGCGGGGATAGGGTGGGGTTCTTC. The chain links TRBV24-1 to TRBJ2-1, with 9 bases lining up with TRBD2. The CDR3 extends over 16 amino acids. V shed 2 bases and J 15 bases; nucleotides not matched to a gene: 16. Germline lookup yields CDR1 KGHDR and CDR2 SFDVKD.

CDR3 nucleotide sequence: TGTGCCAGCATCCCCGGGACAGGGCCCTACGAGCAGTACGTC. As protein: CASIPGTGPYEQYV. The chain joins TRBV28 to TRBJ2-7, with TRBD1 matching over 9 bases. V was clipped by 7 bases and J by 2 bases; unmatched bases: 6. The CDR3 sequence is 14 residues long. The V gene's germline CDR1 is MDHEN and CDR2 SYDVKM.

The chain recombines TRBV20-1 with TRBJ1-4, with a weak D call TRBD1 (6 bases). From germline, CDR1 is DFQATT and CDR2 SNEGSKA (reference sequence). V was cut by 2 bases and J by 3 bases, with 28 bases left in between. The CDR3 consists of 20 residues. CDR3 DNA: TGCAGTGCTAGAAGGGTGGGCGGTCGGGGGGCACTGAATGCTAATGAAAAACTGTTTTTT. Amino acids: CSARRVGGRGALNANEKLFF.

In this sample, this clonotype turned up many times. V and J are TRBV5-4 and TRBJ2-7; D possibly matches TRBD1 or TRBD2 (5 bases each). The length of the CDR3 is 15 residues. CDR1 is SGHNT, CDR2 YYREEE, per germline (reference sequence). Trimming removed 5 bases at V and 6 bases at J, with 21 bases between. CDR3 amino acids: CASRNAGTSVREQYF. CDR3 sequence (DNA): TGTGCCAGCAGAAATGCCGGGACGTCGGTCCGCGAGCAGTACTTC.